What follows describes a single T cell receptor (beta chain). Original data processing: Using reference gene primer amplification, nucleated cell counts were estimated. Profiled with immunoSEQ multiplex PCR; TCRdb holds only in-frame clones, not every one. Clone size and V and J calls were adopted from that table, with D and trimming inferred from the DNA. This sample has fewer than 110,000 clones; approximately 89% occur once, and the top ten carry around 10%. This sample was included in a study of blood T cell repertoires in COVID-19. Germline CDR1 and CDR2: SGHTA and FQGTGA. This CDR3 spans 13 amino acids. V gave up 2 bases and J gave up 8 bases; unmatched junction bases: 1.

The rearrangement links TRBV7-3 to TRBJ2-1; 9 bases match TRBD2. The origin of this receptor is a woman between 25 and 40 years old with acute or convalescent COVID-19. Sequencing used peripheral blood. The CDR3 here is CASSLVAGDEQFF. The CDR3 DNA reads TGTGCCAGCAGCTTAGTAGCGGGGGATGAGCAGTTCTTC.